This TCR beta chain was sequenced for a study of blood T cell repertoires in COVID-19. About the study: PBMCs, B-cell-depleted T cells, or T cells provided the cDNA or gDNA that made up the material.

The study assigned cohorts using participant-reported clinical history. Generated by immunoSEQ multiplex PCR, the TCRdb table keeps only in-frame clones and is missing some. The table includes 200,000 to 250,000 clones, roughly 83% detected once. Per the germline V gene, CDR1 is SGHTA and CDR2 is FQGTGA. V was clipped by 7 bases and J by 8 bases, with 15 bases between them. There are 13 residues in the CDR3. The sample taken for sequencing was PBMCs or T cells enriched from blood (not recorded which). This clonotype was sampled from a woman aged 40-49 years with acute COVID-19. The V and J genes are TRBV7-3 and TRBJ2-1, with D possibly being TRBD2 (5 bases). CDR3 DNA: TGTGCCAGCAACCGGGGAGTCGAGGATGAGCAGTTCTTC. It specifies CASNRGVEDEQFF.